This paragraph covers one T cell receptor (beta chain) sequence. Its antigen is unknown. CDR3 size: 12 residues. Trimming took off 1 base at V and 4 bases at J, with 2 bases between the two ends. Germline CDR1 SEHNR, CDR2 FQNEAQ (reference sequence). The data belong to a study of CD8 T cell repertoires and HIV-1 epitope variants. About the research overall: Twenty-five autologous and known Gag and Nef epitope variant peptides each stimulated T cells separately. Controls were a CMV, EBV and flu pool, Ebola AY9, and no peptide. The baseline condition was 1M T cells left uncultured.

Produced via immunoSEQ multiplex PCR; TCRdb's table is partial and in-frame only. The data show almost 5,500 clones, about 63% seen once. Findings of the study overall: The TAALDMSHF plasma variant had no responses, unlike KF9 (about five clonotypes) and HW9 (one).

The source is a male donor with HIV. The chain is built from TRBV7-9 and TRBJ1-5, with D hard to call. Sequencing was done on a sample of cultured CD8+ T cells derived from PBMCs. The CDR3 region has the DNA TGTGCCAGCAGCTTAGAGAATCAGCCCCAGCATTTT. Translated, it gives CASSLENQPQHF.